The subject of this entry is one TCR beta chain. This entry is derived from a study of shared clonotypes between healthy human individuals. The overall study: Each donor contributed plates that comprised three CD4 naive, three CD4 memory, two CD8 naive and one CD8 memory.

Clones were read by immunoSEQ multiplex PCR, and TCRdb kept only the in-frame ones, dropping some. The data contain 1,500,000 or so clones, 98% to 99% of them seen just once; the ten biggest clones take up 0.36%. With 2 bases removed from V and 1 base from J, the gap between germline ends came to 13 bases. Germline V gene data show CDR1 as SGHAT and CDR2 as FQNNGV. This CDR3 is 16 amino acids long. The source is a man younger than 40 in good health. This chain connects TRBV11-2 to TRBJ2-3, with D perhaps being TRBD1 or TRBD2 (6 bases each). The material sequenced was naive CD4+ T cells sorted from blood. Subset described: CD45RA+ positively selected. CDR3 loop: CASSLSAGHGTDTQYF. The CDR3 DNA sequence: TGTGCCAGCAGCTTAAGTGCGGGACACGGCACAGATACGCAGTATTTT.